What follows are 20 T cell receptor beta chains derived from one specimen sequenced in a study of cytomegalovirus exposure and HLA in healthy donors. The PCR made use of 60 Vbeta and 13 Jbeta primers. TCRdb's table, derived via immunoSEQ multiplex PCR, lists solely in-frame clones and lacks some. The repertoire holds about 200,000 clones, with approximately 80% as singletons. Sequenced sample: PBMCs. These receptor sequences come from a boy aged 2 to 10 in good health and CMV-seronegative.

Here the CDR3 reads CASSDSRNYEQYF. The CDR3 nucleotides are TGTGCCAGCAGCGACAGTAGAAACTACGAGCAGTACTTC. The chain uses TRBV6-5 and TRBJ2-7, with a tentative D call TRBD1 (5 bases). This CDR3 region has 13 residues. CDR1 MNHEY and CDR2 SVGAGI come from the germline V gene. With 6 bases removed from V and 3 bases from J, the gap between germline ends came to 12 bases.

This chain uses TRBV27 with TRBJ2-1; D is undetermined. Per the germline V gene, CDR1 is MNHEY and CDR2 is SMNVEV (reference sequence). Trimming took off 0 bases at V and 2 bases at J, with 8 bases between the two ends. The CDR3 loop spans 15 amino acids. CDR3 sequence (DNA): TGTGCCAGCAGTTTATCTCCAGGCGCCTACAATGAGCAGTTCTTC. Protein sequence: CASSLSPGAYNEQFF.

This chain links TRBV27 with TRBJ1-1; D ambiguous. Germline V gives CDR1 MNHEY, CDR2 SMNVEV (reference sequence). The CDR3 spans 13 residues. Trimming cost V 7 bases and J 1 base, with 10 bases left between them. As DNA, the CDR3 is TGTGCCAGCACATCCTCGGGGAACACTGAAGCTTTCTTT. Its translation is CASTSSGNTEAFF.

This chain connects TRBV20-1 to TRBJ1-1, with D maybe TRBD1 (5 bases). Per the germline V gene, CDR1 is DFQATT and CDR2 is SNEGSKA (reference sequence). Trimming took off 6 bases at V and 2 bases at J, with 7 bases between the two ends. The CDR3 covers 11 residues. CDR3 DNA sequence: TGCAGTGCGACAGCAAACACTGAAGCTTTCTTT. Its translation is CSATANTEAFF.

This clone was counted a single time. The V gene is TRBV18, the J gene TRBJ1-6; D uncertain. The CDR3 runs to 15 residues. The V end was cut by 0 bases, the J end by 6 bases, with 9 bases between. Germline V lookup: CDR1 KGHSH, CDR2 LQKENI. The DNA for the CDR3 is TGTGCCAGCTCACCACCTGGTGTCAGTAATTCACCCCTCCACTTT. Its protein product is CASSPPGVSNSPLHF.

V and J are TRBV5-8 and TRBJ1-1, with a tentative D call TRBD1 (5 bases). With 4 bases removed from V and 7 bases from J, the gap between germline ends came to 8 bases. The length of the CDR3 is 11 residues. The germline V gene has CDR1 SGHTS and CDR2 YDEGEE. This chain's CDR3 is CASSPDSEAFF. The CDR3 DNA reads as TGTGCCAGCAGCCCTGACAGTGAAGCTTTCTTT. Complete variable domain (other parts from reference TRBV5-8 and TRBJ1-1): EAGVTQSPTHLIKTRGQQATLRCSPISGHTSVYWYQQALGLGLQFLLWYDEGEERNRGNFPPRFSGRQFPNYSSELNVNALELEDSALYLCASSPDSEAFFGQGTRLTVV.

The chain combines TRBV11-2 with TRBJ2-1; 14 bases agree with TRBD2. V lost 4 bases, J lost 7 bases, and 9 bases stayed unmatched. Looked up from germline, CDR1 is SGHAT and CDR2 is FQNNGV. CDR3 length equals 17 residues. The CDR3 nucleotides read TGTGCCAGCAGCTCCTGGGGACTAGCGGGAGTAGGGAATGAGCAGTTCTTC. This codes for CASSSWGLAGVGNEQFF. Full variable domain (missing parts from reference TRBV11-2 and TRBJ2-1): EAGVAQSPRYKIIEKRQSVAFWCNPISGHATLYWYQQILGQGPKLLIQFQNNGVVDDSQLPKDRFSAERLKGVDSTLKIQPAKLEDSAVYLCASSSWGLAGVGNEQFFGPGTRLTVL.

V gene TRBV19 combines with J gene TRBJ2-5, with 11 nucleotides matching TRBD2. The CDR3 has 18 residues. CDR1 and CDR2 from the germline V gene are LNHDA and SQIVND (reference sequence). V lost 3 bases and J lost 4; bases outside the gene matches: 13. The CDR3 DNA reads TGTGCCAGTAGTATCGGGGGACTAGCGGCCCTTTCTGTAGAGACCCAGTACTTC. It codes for CASSIGGLAALSVETQYF.

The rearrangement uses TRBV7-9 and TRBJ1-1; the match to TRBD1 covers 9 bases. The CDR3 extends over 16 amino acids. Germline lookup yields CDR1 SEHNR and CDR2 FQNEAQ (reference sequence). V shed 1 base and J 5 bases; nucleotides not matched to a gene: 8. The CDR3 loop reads CASSLGRGQGETEAFF. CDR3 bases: TGTGCCAGCAGCTTAGGTCGGGGACAGGGTGAAACTGAAGCTTTCTTT.

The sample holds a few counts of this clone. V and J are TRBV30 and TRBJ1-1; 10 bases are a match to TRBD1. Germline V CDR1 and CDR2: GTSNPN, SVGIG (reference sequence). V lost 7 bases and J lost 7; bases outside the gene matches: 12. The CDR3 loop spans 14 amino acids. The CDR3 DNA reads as TGTGCCTCCTCTCGACGACAGGGGGCCGATGAAGCTTTCTTT. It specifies CASSRRQGADEAFF.

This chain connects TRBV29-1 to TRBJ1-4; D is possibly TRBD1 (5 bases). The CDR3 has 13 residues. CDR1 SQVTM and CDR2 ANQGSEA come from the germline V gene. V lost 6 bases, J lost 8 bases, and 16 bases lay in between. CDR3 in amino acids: CSVRVAAEEKLFF. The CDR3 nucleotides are TGCAGCGTCAGGGTAGCCGCCGAGGAAAAACTGTTTTTT.

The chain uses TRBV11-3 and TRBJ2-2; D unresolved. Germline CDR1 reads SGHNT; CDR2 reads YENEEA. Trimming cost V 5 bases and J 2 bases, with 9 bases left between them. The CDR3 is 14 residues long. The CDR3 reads CASSPSRNTGELFF. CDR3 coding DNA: TGTGCCAGCAGCCCCTCGAGAAACACCGGGGAGCTGTTTTTT.

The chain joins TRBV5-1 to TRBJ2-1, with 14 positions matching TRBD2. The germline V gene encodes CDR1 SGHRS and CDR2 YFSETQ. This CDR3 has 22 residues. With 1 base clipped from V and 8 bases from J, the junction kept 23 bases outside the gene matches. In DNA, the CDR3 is TGCGCCAGCAGCTTGAGGGTAGACTCGACTAGCGGGGGGGCCGGTCCGCAGTATGAGCAGTTCTTC. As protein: CASSLRVDSTSGGAGPQYEQFF.

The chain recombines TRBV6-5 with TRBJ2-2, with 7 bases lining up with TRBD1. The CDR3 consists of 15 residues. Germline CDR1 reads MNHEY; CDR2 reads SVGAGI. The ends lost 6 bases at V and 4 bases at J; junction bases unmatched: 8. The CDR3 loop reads CASRTTGAGTGELFF. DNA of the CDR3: TGTGCCAGCAGAACAACAGGGGCGGGCACCGGGGAGCTGTTTTTT.

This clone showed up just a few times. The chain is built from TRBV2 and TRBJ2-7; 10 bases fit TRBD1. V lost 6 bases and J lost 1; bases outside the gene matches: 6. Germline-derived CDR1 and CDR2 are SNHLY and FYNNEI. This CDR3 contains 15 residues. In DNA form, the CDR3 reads TGTGCCAGCAGAGGCACGGGACAGGGGTCCTACGAGCAGTACTTC. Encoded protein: CASRGTGQGSYEQYF.

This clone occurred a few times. This CDR3 is CASSVAGREYEQYF. CDR3 nucleotide sequence: TGTGCCAGCAGCGTAGCCGGGCGGGAATACGAGCAGTACTTC. The chain couples TRBV9 to TRBJ2-5, with a possible D match to TRBD2 (6 bases). The closer fit of TRBJ2-7 to the DNA end suggests the J call may be wrong. CDR1 is SGDLS, CDR2 YYNGEE, per germline. CDR3 size: 14 residues.

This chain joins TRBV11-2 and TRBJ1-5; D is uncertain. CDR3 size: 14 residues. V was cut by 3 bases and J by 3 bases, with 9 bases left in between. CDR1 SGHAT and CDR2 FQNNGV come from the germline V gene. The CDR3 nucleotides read TGTGCCAGCAGCTTGAACCGGGACAATCAGCCCCAGCATTTT. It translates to CASSLNRDNQPQHF.

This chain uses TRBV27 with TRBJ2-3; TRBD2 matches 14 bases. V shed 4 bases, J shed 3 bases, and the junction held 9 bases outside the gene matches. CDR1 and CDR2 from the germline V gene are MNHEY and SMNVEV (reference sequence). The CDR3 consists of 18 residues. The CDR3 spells CASSSPPTSGRGTDTQYF. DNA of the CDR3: TGTGCCAGCAGTTCTCCCCCGACTAGCGGGAGGGGAACAGATACGCAGTATTTT.

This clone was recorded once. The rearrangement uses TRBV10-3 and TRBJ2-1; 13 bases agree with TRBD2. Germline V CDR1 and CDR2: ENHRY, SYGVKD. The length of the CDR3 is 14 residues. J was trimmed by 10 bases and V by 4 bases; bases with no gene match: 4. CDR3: CAISGTSGSLEQFF. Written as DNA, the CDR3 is TGTGCCATCAGTGGGACTAGCGGGAGTCTCGAGCAGTTCTTC.

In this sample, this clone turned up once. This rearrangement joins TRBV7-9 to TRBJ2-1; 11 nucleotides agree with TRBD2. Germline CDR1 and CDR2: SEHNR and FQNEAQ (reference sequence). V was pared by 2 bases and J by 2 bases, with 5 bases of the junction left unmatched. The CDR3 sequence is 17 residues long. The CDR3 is CASSLQKGLAAYNEQFF. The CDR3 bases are TGTGCCAGCAGCTTACAGAAGGGACTAGCGGCCTACAATGAGCAGTTCTTC. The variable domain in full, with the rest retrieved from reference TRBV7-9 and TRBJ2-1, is DTGVSQNPRHKITKRGQNVTFRCDPISEHNRLYWYRQTLGQGPEFLTYFQNEAQLEKSRLLSDRFSAERPKGSFSTLEIQRTEQGDSAMYLCASSLQKGLAAYNEQFFGPGTRLTVL.